The T cell receptor beta chain described here comes from a study of T cells in Graves' hyperthyroidism and ophthalmopathy. This clonotype was counted at least ten times. CDR1 is GTSNPN, CDR2 SVGIG, per germline (reference sequence). The ends lost 5 bases at V and 10 bases at J; junction bases unmatched: 11. CDR3 length equals 14 residues. RNA transcripts gave rise to amplified TCR beta CDR3 regions. First-round RT-PCR targeting the TCR CDR3 was performed with the HTBI primer set. TCRdb used MiXCR to reprocess the multiplex PCR reads, holding one entry per CDR3 protein. The sample has approximately 640,000 distinct CDR3 sequences; under 20% are singletons.

This clonotype originated in a young woman with Graves' hyperthyroidism. The chain recombines TRBV30 with TRBJ1-6; 7 positions agree with TRBD1. The specimen was blood. The CDR3 DNA sequence: TGTGCCTGGGGAGTACAGGGAGGGGGCTCACCCCTCCACTTT. This codes for CAWGVQGGGSPLHF.